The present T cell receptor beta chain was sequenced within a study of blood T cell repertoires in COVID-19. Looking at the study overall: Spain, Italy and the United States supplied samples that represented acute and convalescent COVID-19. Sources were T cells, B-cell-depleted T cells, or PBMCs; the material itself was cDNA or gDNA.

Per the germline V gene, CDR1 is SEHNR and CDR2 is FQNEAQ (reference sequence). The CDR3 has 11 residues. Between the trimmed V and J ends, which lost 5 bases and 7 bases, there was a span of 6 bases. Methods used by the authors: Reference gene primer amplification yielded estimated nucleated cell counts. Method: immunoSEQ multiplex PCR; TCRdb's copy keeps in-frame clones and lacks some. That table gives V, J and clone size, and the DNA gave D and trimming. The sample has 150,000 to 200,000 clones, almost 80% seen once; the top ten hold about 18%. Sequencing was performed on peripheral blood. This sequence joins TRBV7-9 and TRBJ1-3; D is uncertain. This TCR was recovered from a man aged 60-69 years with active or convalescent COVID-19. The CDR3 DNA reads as TGTGCCAGCAGCGCCAGTAACACCATATATTTT. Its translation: CASSASNTIYF.